Listed below are T cell receptor beta chains from one sample, sequenced in a study of blood T cell repertoires in COVID-19. Sequencing used immunoSEQ multiplex PCR; TCRdb keeps in-frame clones, though not all of them. The sample has 45,000 to 60,000 clones, 86% seen once. The specimen was peripheral blood. These receptors all come from a man aged 55-75 years with active or convalescent COVID-19. Both conserved end residues are part of each CDR3. The D gene is left open where the match is weak.

DNA	CDR3	length	V	D	J
TGTGCCACCAGCAGAGCTCCGGGACGTGGGGGGGAGACCCAGTACTTC	CATSRAPGRGGETQYF	16	TRBV15	NA	TRBJ2-5
TGTGCCAGCAGTCCTACAGGGGGCCCGCCAGGTACGCAGTATTTT	CASSPTGGPPGTQYF	15	TRBV27	TRBD1	TRBJ2-3
TGTGCCAGCAGCTTCGGGGGTTTCTTT	CASSFGGFF	9	TRBV7-2	NA	TRBJ1-1
TGTGCCAGCAGTTTAGGACAGGGGAACTACTATGGCTACACCTTC	CASSLGQGNYYGYTF	15	TRBV2	TRBD1	TRBJ1-2
TGTGCCAGTAGCGACCCGCGACAGGGGGCTCGGGGCTACACCTTC	CASSDPRQGARGYTF	15	TRBV19	TRBD1	TRBJ1-2
TGCGCCAGCAGCTTTCTCGACAGGAACACTGAAGCTTTCTTT	CASSFLDRNTEAFF	14	TRBV5-1	NA	TRBJ1-1
TGTGCCAGCAGCAAAACAGGGTTGCAAGAGACCCAGTACTTC	CASSKTGLQETQYF	14	TRBV11-1	NA	TRBJ2-5
TGTGCCAGCAGTCCAACCAACAGGGGGTATGGCTACACCTTC	CASSPTNRGYGYTF	14	TRBV6-5	TRBD1	TRBJ1-2
TGTGCTAGTGGTTCCAGCGGCTACGAGCAGTACTTC	CASGSSGYEQYF	12	TRBV12-5	NA	TRBJ2-7
TGCGCCAGCAGCCAAGGTCACAACAGGTACAATGAGCAGTTCTTC	CASSQGHNRYNEQFF	15	TRBV4-3	NA	TRBJ2-1
TGCGCCAGCAGCCAAGATATCGGTCCTCAAGAGACCCAGTACTTC	CASSQDIGPQETQYF	15	TRBV4-3	NA	TRBJ2-5
TGTGCCAGCAGCTTGATCGGGTCTGATCAGCCCCAGCATTTT	CASSLIGSDQPQHF	14	TRBV5-4	NA	TRBJ1-5
TGTGCCAGCAGCCCGCGGGAGACCCAGTACTTC	CASSPRETQYF	11	TRBV7-6	NA	TRBJ2-5